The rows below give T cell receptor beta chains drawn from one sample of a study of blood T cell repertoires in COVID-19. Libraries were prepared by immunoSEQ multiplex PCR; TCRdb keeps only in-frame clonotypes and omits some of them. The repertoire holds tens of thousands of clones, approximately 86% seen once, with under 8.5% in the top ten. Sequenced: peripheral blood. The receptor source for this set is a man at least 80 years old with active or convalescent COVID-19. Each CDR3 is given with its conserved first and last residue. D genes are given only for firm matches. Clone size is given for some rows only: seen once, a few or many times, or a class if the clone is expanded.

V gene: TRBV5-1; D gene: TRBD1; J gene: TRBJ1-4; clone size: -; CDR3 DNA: TGCGCCAGCAGCCTAACCGGGACAGTAAATGAAAAACTGTTTTTT; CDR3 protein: CASSLTGTVNEKLFF
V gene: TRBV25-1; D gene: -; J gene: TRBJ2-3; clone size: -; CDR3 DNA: TGTGCCAGCAGTGAATATGGCAGGGGCCCCGATGGTTCGCAGTATTTT; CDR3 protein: CASSEYGRGPDGSQYF
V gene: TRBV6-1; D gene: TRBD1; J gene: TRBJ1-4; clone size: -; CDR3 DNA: TGTGCCAGCAGTGAGGTCAGGGGGTGGGAAAAACTGTTTTTT; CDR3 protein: CASSEVRGWEKLFF
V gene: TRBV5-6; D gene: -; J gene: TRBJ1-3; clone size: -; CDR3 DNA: TGTGCCAGCAGCTTGATGGTTCCCGGGGGAAACACCATATATTTT; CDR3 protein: CASSLMVPGGNTIYF
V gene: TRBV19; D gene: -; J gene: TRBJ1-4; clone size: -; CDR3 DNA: TGTGCCAGTAAGGACAGACAAGCAACTAATGAAAAACTGTTTTTT; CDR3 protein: CASKDRQATNEKLFF
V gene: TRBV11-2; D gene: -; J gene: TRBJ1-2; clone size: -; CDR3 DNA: TGTGCCAGCAGCTTAAGCGGGTCCCCTAACTATGGCTACACCTTC; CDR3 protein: CASSLSGSPNYGYTF
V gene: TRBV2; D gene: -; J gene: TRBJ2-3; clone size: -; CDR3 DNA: TGTGCCAGCAGGACAGAACAGATCACAGATACGCAGTATTTT; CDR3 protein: CASRTEQITDTQYF
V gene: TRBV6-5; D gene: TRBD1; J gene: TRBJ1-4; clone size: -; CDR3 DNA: TGTGCCAGCAGTTACCCGCCCGGGACAGGGCGTGAAAAACTGTTTTTT; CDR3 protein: CASSYPPGTGREKLFF
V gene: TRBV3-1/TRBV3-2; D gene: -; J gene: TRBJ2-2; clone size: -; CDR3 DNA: TGTGCCAGCAGCCAAGAGAAGAGACGCGGAAACACCGGGGAGCTGTTTTTT; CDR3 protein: CASSQEKRRGNTGELFF
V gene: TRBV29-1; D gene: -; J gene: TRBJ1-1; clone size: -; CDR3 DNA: TGCAGCGTTGATCGGGGGAACACTGAAGCTTTCTTT; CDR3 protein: CSVDRGNTEAFF
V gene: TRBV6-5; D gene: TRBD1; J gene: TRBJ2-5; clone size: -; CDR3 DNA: TGTGCCAGCAGTCGGGGACAGGGAGAGACCCAGTACTTC; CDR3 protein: CASSRGQGETQYF
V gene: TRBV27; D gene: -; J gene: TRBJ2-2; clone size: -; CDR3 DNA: TGTGCCAGCAGTTCTCTCCGGGGTTGGAGCACCGGGGAGCTGTTTTTT; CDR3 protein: CASSSLRGWSTGELFF
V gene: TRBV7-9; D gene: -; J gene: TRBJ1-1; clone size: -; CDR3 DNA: TGTGCCAGCAGCTTGGCTCAGTACACTGAAGCTTTCTTT; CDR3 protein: CASSLAQYTEAFF
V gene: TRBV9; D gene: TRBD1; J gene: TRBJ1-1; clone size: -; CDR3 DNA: TGTGCCAGCAGCGTAGGGGACAGGGGGTTCCCTGAAGCTTTCTTT; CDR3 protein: CASSVGDRGFPEAFF
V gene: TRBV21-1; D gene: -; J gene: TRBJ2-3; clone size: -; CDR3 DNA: TGTGCCAGCAGCCTAAAAGCGGGCAGACAGGGGGCCACAGATACGCAGTATTTT; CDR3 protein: CASSLKAGRQGATDTQYF
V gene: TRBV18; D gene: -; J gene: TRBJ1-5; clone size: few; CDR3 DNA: TGTGCCAGCTCACCCTCCCTTAGCAATCAGCCCCAGCATTTT; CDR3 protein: CASSPSLSNQPQHF
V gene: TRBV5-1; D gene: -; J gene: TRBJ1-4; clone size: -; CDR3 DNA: TGCGCCAGCAGCCACAGGACAGAGGGTGAAAAACTGTTTTTT; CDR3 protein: CASSHRTEGEKLFF
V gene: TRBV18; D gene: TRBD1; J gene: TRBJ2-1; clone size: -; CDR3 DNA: TGTGCCAGCTCACGGACGCAGGGGGCTATGACCTACAATGAGCAGTTCTTC; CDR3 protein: CASSRTQGAMTYNEQFF
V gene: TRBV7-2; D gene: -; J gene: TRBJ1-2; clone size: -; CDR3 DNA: TGTGCCAGCAGCTTAGTCCTGAACTATGGCTACACCTTC; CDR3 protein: CASSLVLNYGYTF
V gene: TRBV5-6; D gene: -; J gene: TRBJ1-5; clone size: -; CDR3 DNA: TGTGCCAGCAGCTTGGGAGGTTATAGCAATCAGCCCCAGCATTTT; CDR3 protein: CASSLGGYSNQPQHF
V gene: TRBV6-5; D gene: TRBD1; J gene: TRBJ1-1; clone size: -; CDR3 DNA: TGTGCCAGCAGATTGGGACAGGGGAACACTGAAGCTTTCTTT; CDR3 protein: CASRLGQGNTEAFF
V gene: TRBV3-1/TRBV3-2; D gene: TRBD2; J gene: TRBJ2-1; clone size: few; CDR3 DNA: TGTGCCAGCAGCCAAGTAGCGGGAGCCAACAATGAGCAGTTCTTC; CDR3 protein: CASSQVAGANNEQFF
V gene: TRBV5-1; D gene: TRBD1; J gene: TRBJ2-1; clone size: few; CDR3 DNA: TGCGCCAGCAGCTTGGGACAGGGGCCTTACAATGAGCAGTTCTTC; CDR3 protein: CASSLGQGPYNEQFF
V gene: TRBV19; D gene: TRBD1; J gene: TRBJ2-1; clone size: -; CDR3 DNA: TGTGCCAGTAGTATTTCACAGGGGGCCTACAATGAGCAGTTCTTC; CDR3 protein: CASSISQGAYNEQFF
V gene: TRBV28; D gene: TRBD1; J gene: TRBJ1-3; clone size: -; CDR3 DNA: TGTGCCAGCAGTTTAGCCGGGACAGGTCTAGGCACCATATATTTT; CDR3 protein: CASSLAGTGLGTIYF
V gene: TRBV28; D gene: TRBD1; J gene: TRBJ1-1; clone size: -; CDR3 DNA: TGTGCCAGCAGTTTAGCTGGGACAGTGATGAACACTGAAGCTTTCTTT; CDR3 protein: CASSLAGTVMNTEAFF
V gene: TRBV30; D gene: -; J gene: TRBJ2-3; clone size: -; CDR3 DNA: TGTGCCTGGAACCCGGGACATGGAAGACTGACGCAGTATTTT; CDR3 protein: CAWNPGHGRLTQYF
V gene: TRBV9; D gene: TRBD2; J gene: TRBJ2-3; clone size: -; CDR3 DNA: TGTGCCAGCAGCGGACTGGGACTAGCGGTCACAGATACGCAGTATTTT; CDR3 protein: CASSGLGLAVTDTQYF
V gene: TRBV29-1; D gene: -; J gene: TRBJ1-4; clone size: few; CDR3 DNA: TGCAGCGTTGAACTCCCTGGCTCAGCTCTTACAGGGCTGTTTTTT; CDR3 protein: CSVELPGSALTGLFF
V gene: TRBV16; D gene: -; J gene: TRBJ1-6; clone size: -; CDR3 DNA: TGTGCCAGCAGCTCGGCGAGGAATAATTCACCCCTCCACTTT; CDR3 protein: CASSSARNNSPLHF
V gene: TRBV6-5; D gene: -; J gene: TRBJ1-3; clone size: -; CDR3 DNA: TGTGCCAGCAGAGGGAGATCTGGAAACACCATATATTTT; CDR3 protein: CASRGRSGNTIYF
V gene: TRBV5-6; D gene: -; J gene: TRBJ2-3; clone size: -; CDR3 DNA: TGTGCCAGCAGCCCTCTGTCTAGCACAGATACGCAGTATTTT; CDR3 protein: CASSPLSSTDTQYF
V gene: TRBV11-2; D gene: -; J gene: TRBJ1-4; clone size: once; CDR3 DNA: TGTGCCAGCAGCTTGGGTACAGACCCTAATGAAAAACTGTTTTTT; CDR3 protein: CASSLGTDPNEKLFF
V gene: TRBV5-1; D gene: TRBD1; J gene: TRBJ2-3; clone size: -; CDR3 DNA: TGCGCCAGCAGCTTGGGGGGACAGGGAGGAACAGATACGCAGTATTTT; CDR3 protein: CASSLGGQGGTDTQYF
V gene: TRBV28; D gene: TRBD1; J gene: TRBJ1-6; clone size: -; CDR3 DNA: TGTGCCAGCAGTCCTACCGGGACAGACAAGAGCTCCTATAATTCACCCCTCCACTTT; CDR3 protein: CASSPTGTDKSSYNSPLHF
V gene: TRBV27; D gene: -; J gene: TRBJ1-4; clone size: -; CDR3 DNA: TGTGCCAGTAGTTTAGGAGGGCGCGGAAGAAGGGTTGAAAAACTGTTTTTT; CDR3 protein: CASSLGGRGRRVEKLFF
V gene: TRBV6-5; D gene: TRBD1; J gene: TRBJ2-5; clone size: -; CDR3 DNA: TGTGCCAGCAGTTTAGAACGACAGGGTTTCGAGACCCAGTACTTC; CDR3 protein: CASSLERQGFETQYF
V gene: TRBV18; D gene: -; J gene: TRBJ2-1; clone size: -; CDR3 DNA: TGTGCCAGCTCACCAAACCTCGCCGGGGTCTACAATGAGCAGTTCTTC; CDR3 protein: CASSPNLAGVYNEQFF
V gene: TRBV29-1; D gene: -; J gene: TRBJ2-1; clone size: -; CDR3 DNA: TGCAGCGGGTTGGACAGGTACGGGACTAGTCTCCTCGATTACAATGAGCAGTTCTTC; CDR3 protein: CSGLDRYGTSLLDYNEQFF
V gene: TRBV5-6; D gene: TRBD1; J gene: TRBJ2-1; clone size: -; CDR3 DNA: TGTGCCAGCAGCTTTAGACAGGGAAGGATCAATGAGCAGTTCTTC; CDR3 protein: CASSFRQGRINEQFF
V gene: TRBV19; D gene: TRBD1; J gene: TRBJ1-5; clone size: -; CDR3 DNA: TGTGCCAGTAGTTCGACAGGGGCCCCGGTTGCCCAGCATTTT; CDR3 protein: CASSSTGAPVAQHF
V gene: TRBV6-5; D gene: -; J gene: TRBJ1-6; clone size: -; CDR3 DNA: TGTGCCAGCAGTAGGACTTTAGGTAATTCACCCCTCCACTTT; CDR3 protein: CASSRTLGNSPLHF
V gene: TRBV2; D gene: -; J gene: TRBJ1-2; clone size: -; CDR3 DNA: TGTGCCAGCAGTGACGAGGTCCTCTATGGCTACACCTTC; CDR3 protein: CASSDEVLYGYTF
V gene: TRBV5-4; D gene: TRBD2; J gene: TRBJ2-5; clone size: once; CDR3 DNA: TGTGCCAGCAGCTTGGAGGGCAGCGGGGGGGCCGAGACCCAGTACTTC; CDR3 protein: CASSLEGSGGAETQYF